The 25 T cell receptor beta chains presented below share a single source sample, sequenced in a study of T cell repertoires in cytomegalovirus infection. Via MiXCR, TCRdb re-called the reads, giving one row per CDR3 protein. The data hold hundreds of thousands of distinct CDR3 sequences, with 15% to 20% observed a single time. Sequenced sample: PBMCs. These receptors were obtained from a human donor in good health (CMV status not recorded). Some clones in this sample may be carry-over from other donors' samples.

This sequence joins TRBV5-1 and TRBJ2-3, with 7 bases that match TRBD2. The CDR3 extends over 16 amino acids. CDR1 and CDR2 (germline): SGHRS, YFSETQ. Trimming cost V 0 bases and J 6 bases; bases outside gene matches: 10. In DNA form, the CDR3 reads TGCGCCAGCAGCTTGGCCAGCGGGGCCCCCCGGGATACGCAGTATTTT. It encodes CASSLASGAPRDTQYF.

This clonotype was seen a handful of times. The gene calls are TRBV29-1 and TRBJ2-3; unclear D gene. The V end lost 3 bases, the J end lost 0 bases, and 10 bases lay between the germline ends. The CDR3 has 14 residues. Germline-derived CDR1 and CDR2 are SQVTM and ANQGSEA. CDR3 nucleotide sequence: TGCAGCGTTGATCCAGGTCTCAGCACAGATACGCAGTATTTT. Its protein is CSVDPGLSTDTQYF.

This chain's CDR3 is CASSLIEEGRYEQYF. In DNA form, the CDR3 reads TGTGCCAGCAGCTTAATTGAGGAAGGGCGTTACGAGCAGTACTTC. The chain recombines TRBV11-2 with TRBJ2-7; D is uncertain. Looked up from germline, CDR1 is SGHAT and CDR2 is FQNNGV. V dropped 2 bases and J dropped 4 bases, with 15 bases sitting between them. The CDR3 runs 15 residues.

This clonotype was counted between two and nine times. The chain employs TRBV4-3 and TRBJ1-4; no reliable D call. The CDR3 has 13 residues. From germline, CDR1 is LGHNA and CDR2 YSLEER. The V end was cut by 0 bases, the J end by 10 bases, with 9 bases between. The chain's CDR3 is CASSQDREGKLFF. CDR3 nucleotides: TGCGCCAGCAGCCAAGATCGGGAGGGAAAACTGTTTTTT.

This clonotype was detected a few times. The V call is TRBV2, the J call TRBJ2-2; 13 nucleotides line up with TRBD2. Germline CDR1 reads SNHLY; CDR2 reads FYNNEI. CDR3 length: 15 amino acids. J lost 5 bases, V lost 4 bases, and 1 base had no gene match. CDR3 in amino acids: CASSVGLAGTGELFF. In nucleotides, the CDR3 is TGTGCCAGCAGTGTGGGACTAGCGGGGACCGGGGAGCTGTTTTTT.

This clonotype was seen a few times. This chain joins TRBV12-3 or TRBV12-4 and TRBJ1-2; TRBD1 is a possible D gene (6 bases). Trimming shortened V by 4 bases and J by 8 bases, and 17 bases separated the two germline ends. The CDR3 covers 14 residues. CDR3 sequence reads: CASSSTRGFGGYTF. The CDR3 DNA reads TGTGCCAGCAGTTCTACCAGGGGATTCGGCGGCTACACCTTC.

This clonotype appeared many times. The chain employs TRBV7-9 and TRBJ2-7, with D perhaps being TRBD1 or TRBD2 (5 bases each). The CDR3 has 13 residues. CDR1 and CDR2 from the germline V gene are SEHNR and FQNEAQ (reference sequence). V lost 1 base to trimming and J lost 13 bases, with 17 bases between them. Here the CDR3 DNA reads TGTGCCAGCAGCTTAGGAATGTGGGACGAGAATTACTTC. It is translated as CASSLGMWDENYF. Complete variable domain (other parts from reference TRBV7-9 and TRBJ2-7): DTGVSQNPRHKITKRGQNVTFRCDPISEHNRLYWYRQTLGQGPEFLTYFQNEAQLEKSRLLSDRFSAERPKGSFSTLEIQRTEQGDSAMYLCASSLGMWDENYFGPGTRLTVT.

This clonotype was observed a handful of times. A much larger clonotype is one base distant, so this may be a read error. The V call is TRBV4-2, the J call TRBJ2-3; TRBD2 aligns across 9 bases. Germline V lookup: CDR1 LGHNA, CDR2 YNFKEQ. CDR3 length: 15 residues. The ends lost 4 bases at V and 1 base at J; junction bases unmatched: 3. CDR3 sequence: CASSPKRGGTDTQYF. CDR3 sequence (DNA): TGTGCCAGCAGCCCCAAGCGGGGGGGCACAGATACGCAGTATTTT.

The CDR3 reads CASSSGLTFGDTQYF. CDR3 in DNA: TGTGCCAGCAGCTCGGGACTAACCTTTGGGGATACGCAGTATTTT. J is TRBJ2-3 and V is TRBV7-3; 7 nucleotides line up with TRBD2. CDR3 length: 15 residues. Germline V gene sequence: CDR1 SGHTA, CDR2 FQGTGA. The V segment lost 4 bases and the J segment 6 bases; nucleotides outside the gene matches: 10.

In this sample, this clonotype turned up a few times. The V call is TRBV7-9, the J call TRBJ1-6; tentatively, D is TRBD1 (5 bases). The V end lost 5 bases, the J end lost 8 bases, and 25 bases lay between the germline ends. The CDR3 runs 18 residues. Germline lookup yields CDR1 SEHNR and CDR2 FQNEAQ (reference sequence). The CDR3 bases are TGTGCCAGCAGCAAAGCAGGGCAGGGAAGACTCGCGGATTCACCCCTCCACTTT. It translates to CASSKAGQGRLADSPLHF. Full variable domain (remainder filled in from reference TRBV7-9 and TRBJ1-6): DTGVSQNPRHKITKRGQNVTFRCDPISEHNRLYWYRQTLGQGPEFLTYFQNEAQLEKSRLLSDRFSAERPKGSFSTLEIQRTEQGDSAMYLCASSKAGQGRLADSPLHFGNGTRLTVT.

This clonotype was observed at least ten times. The rearrangement joins TRBV4-1 to TRBJ1-6; D is possibly TRBD1 (5 bases). The CDR3 runs 17 residues. Between the trimmed V and J ends, which lost 2 bases and 0 bases, there was a span of 11 bases. Germline values: CDR1 MGHRA, CDR2 YSYEKL. The DNA for the CDR3 is TGCGCCAGCAGCCAAACGAGACAGAGCTCCTATAATTCACCCCTCCACTTT. This translates into CASSQTRQSSYNSPLHF.

The genes are TRBV6-1 and TRBJ2-5; no reliable D call. There are 16 residues in the CDR3. V lost 7 bases and J 2 bases, leaving 20 bases between the germline ends. Germline CDR1 is MNHNS and CDR2 is SASEGT. In nucleotides, the CDR3 is TGTGCCAGCATTCCGAATTCGTGGGCCGCTCAAGAGACCCAGTACTTC. Protein sequence: CASIPNSWAAQETQYF.

The chain uses TRBV6-5 and TRBJ1-6; D not resolved. The CDR3 sequence is 15 residues long. Germline CDR1 is MNHEY and CDR2 is SVGAGI. V shed 0 bases and J shed 8 bases, with 11 bases lying between them. This CDR3 reads CASSYSREMDSPLHF. The CDR3 region has the DNA TGTGCCAGCAGTTACTCGAGGGAAATGGATTCACCCCTCCACTTT.

This sequence joins TRBV7-2 and TRBJ1-3, with TRBD1 matching over 8 bases. Unmatched junction bases numbered 13, after V lost 3 bases and J lost 0 bases. CDR3 size: 19 residues. Germline assignment: CDR1 SGHTA and CDR2 FQGNSA. As DNA, the CDR3 is TGTGCCAGCAGCTTGTCAGGACAGGGTTTCTGGGACTCTGGAAACACCATATATTTT. Amino acid sequence: CASSLSGQGFWDSGNTIYF. Full variable domain (missing parts from reference TRBV7-2 and TRBJ1-3): GAGVSQSPSNKVTEKGKDVELRCDPISGHTALYWYRQSLGQGLEFLIYFQGNSAPDKSGLPSDRFSAERTGGSVSTLTIQRTQQEDSAVYLCASSLSGQGFWDSGNTIYFGEGSWLTVV.

In this sample, this clonotype turned up a few times. This chain joins TRBV2 and TRBJ2-7; the D is unclear. CDR3 size: 12 residues. Trimming stripped 1 base from V and 3 bases from J, with 4 bases between. CDR1 is SNHLY, CDR2 FYNNEI, per germline. The chain's CDR3 is CASSEGGYEQYF. The CDR3, as DNA: TGTGCCAGCAGTGAAGGGGGCTACGAGCAGTACTTC.

This clonotype was picked up a small number of times. The V gene is TRBV20-1, the J gene TRBJ2-3; 12 bases line up with TRBD1. Germline-derived CDR1 and CDR2 are DFQATT and SNEGSKA (reference sequence). The CDR3 contains 13 residues. DNA for the CDR3: TGCAGCGACCGGGACAGGGGGCAAGATACGCAGTATTTT. Translated, it gives CSDRDRGQDTQYF.

This clonotype was seen only once. The chain employs TRBV29-1 and TRBJ1-2, with a weak D call TRBD1 (6 bases). Trimming removed 2 bases at V and 6 bases at J, with 13 bases between. CDR1 is SQVTM, CDR2 ANQGSEA, per germline. CDR3 length equals 13 residues. This chain's CDR3 is CSVESWRGDGYTF. The CDR3 nucleotides read TGCAGCGTTGAATCATGGAGGGGGGATGGCTACACCTTC.

Worth noting for this clonotype: The junction and the germline gene differ at one end; a read error may be behind it. This chain connects TRBV20-1 to TRBJ2-5, with D uncertain. Germline V gene data show CDR1 as DFQATT and CDR2 as SNEGSKA (reference sequence). This CDR3 has 14 residues. The CDR3 here is CGARDLHTQETQYF. In DNA form, the CDR3 reads TGCGGTGCTAGAGATCTACATACCCAAGAGACCCAGTACTTC.

The sample holds many counts of this clonotype. V usage is TRBV6-1 and J usage is TRBJ1-4; 7 bases match TRBD1. After removal of 1 base from V and 8 bases from J, the junction contained 7 bases not matched to a gene. CDR1 and CDR2 from the germline V gene are MNHNS and SASEGT. The CDR3 length is 15 residues. As DNA, the CDR3 is TGTGCCAGCAGTGAAGAGGGGGCAGGGAGCGAAAAACTGTTTTTT. This gives the protein CASSEEGAGSEKLFF.

This clonotype has ten or more counts. This chain links TRBV7-2 with TRBJ2-1, with D possibly TRBD1 on 5 matching bases. The CDR3 spans 15 residues. Looked up from germline, CDR1 is SGHTA and CDR2 is FQGNSA. Trimming pared 1 base from V and 7 bases from J, leaving 14 bases between. The CDR3, as DNA: TGTGCCAGCAGCTTAGTGGGGCTGAGTTGGAATGAGCAGTTCTTC. It yields the protein CASSLVGLSWNEQFF.

This clonotype turned up a few times. The chain couples TRBV28 to TRBJ1-2; a possible D gene is TRBD1 (5 bases). Trimming removed 4 bases from V and 8 bases from J, with 14 bases in between. Germline V gives CDR1 MDHEN, CDR2 SYDVKM. CDR3 length: 13 amino acids. The DNA of the CDR3 is TGTGCCAGCAGTTCAGGTTGGGGGGACGGCTACACCTTC. It specifies CASSSGWGDGYTF.

V usage is TRBV24-1 and J usage is TRBJ1-5; D gene unclear. CDR1 and CDR2 (germline): KGHDR, SFDVKD. This CDR3 is built from 12 residues. Trimming shortened V by 5 bases and J by 8 bases, and 9 bases separated the two germline ends. CDR3 sequence: CATSGMGEPQHF. The CDR3 nucleotides are TGTGCCACCAGTGGAATGGGAGAGCCCCAGCATTTT.

The rearrangement joins TRBV2 to TRBJ2-5, with TRBD1 matching 8 bases. The CDR3 is 15 amino acids. CDR1 SNHLY and CDR2 FYNNEI come from the germline V gene. V shed 3 bases, J shed 1 base, and the junction held 4 bases outside the gene matches. The CDR3 DNA reads as TGTGCCAGCAGTGAGCAGGGGGCCAGCCAAGAGACCCAGTACTTC. Protein product: CASSEQGASQETQYF.

The table lists this clonotype with many counts. The gene calls are TRBV6-5 and TRBJ2-7; D gene unclear. V lost 0 bases and J lost 3, with 9 bases in between. The CDR3 has 14 residues. Looked up from germline, CDR1 is MNHEY and CDR2 is SVGAGI. CDR3 DNA: TGTGCCAGCAGTTACTCGAGACCAGACTACGAGCAGTACTTC. This translates into CASSYSRPDYEQYF.

The rearrangement links TRBV15 to TRBJ2-1; D is possibly TRBD1 (5 bases). V shed 2 bases and J shed 2 bases, with 13 bases lying between them. The V gene's germline CDR1 is LNHNV and CDR2 YYDKDF (reference sequence). The length of the CDR3 is 16 residues. For the CDR3, the DNA is TGTGCCACCAGCAGAAGTATGCAGGGAACCTACAATGAGCAGTTCTTC. This gives the protein CATSRSMQGTYNEQFF.